Detailed here is one T cell receptor (beta chain). This entry comes from a study of blood T cell repertoires in COVID-19. As for the study in general: Samples came from the United States, Italy and Spain, spanning acute and convalescent COVID-19. T cells, B-cell-depleted T cells, or PBMCs provided the cDNA or gDNA that served as material.

The junction had 10 bases not matched to a gene; V was cut back by 0 bases and J by 6 bases. Germline values: CDR1 PRHDT, CDR2 FYEKMQ (reference sequence). The CDR3 sequence is 18 residues long. Per the authors' pipeline: Reference gene primer amplification gave nucleated cell count estimates. The table came from immunoSEQ multiplex PCR; TCRdb's copy has only in-frame clones and leaves some out. The D gene and trimming were derived from the DNA, and the V and J assignments and clone size from that table. In the table there are around 180,000 clones, nearly 85% of which are singletons. The genes are TRBV13 and TRBJ2-3; 12 nucleotides align to TRBD2. The clonotype was recovered from a woman in her 30s with acute or convalescent COVID-19. Specimen: peripheral blood. The CDR3 region has the DNA TGTGCCAGCAGCTTAGGCGCGGCTAGCGGGGGGGCATCTGATACGCAGTATTTT. It translates to CASSLGAASGGASDTQYF. Variable domain in full (rest from reference TRBV13 and TRBJ2-3): AAGVIQSPRHLIKEKRETATLKCYPIPRHDTVYWYQQGPGQDPQFLISFYEKMQSDKGSIPDRFSAQQFSDYHSELNMSSLELGDSALYFCASSLGAASGGASDTQYFGPGTRLTVL.